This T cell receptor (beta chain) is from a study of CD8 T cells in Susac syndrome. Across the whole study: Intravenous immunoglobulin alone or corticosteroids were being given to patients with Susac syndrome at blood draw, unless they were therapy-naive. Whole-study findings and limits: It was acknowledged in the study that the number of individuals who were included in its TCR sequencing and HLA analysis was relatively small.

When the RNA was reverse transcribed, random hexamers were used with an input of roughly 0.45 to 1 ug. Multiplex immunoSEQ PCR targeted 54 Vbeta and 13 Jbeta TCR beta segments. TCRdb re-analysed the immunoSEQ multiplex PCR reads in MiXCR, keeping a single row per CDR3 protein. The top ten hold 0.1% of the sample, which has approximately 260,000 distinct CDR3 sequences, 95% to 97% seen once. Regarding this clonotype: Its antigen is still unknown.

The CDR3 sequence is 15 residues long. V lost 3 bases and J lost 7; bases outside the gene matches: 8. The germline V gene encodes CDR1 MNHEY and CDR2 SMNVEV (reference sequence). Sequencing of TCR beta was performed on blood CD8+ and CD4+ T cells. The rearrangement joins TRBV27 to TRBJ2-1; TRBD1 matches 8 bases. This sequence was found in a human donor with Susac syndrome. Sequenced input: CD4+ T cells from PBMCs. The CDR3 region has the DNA TGTGCCAGCAGTTTCTGGACAGGGTCGGGGAATGAGCAGTTCTTC. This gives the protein CASSFWTGSGNEQFF.